The present TCR beta chain was sequenced within a study of Graves' ophthalmopathy and Graves' hyperthyroidism. Across the study: Peripheral blood collection took place at initial diagnosis, before any treatment. Regarding the study as a whole: Blood also contained most of the expanded thyroid clonotypes above 0.001 frequency. This model predicted ophthalmopathy progression (sensitivity 60% to 71%, specificity 72% to 85%).

From RNA, the CDR3 regions of TCR beta chains were amplified and sequenced. RT-PCR with HTBI primers came first, then second-round multiplex PCR. TCRdb independently ran MiXCR on the multiplex PCR reads; one entry per CDR3 protein. The repertoire consists of 240,000 or so distinct CDR3 sequences, with approximately 42% occurring once and the leading ten covering more than 45%. The CDR3 runs 16 residues. V shed 1 base and J shed 7 bases, with 17 bases lying between them. Germline CDR1 is MGHDK and CDR2 is SYGVNS. Fresh peripheral blood, roughly 9.4 ml, was the PBMC source. In this sample, this clonotype turned up once. Its target is not known.

The V and J genes are TRBV25-1 and TRBJ2-1, with D possibly TRBD2 on 6 matching bases. This clonotype was obtained from an adult man with Graves' ophthalmopathy. Source material: peripheral blood. The CDR3 nucleotides are TGTGCCAGCAGTGAATGGGGGGAAGAAGGATGGAATGAGCAGTTCTTC. It encodes CASSEWGEEGWNEQFF.